This record covers a single T cell receptor beta chain. What it binds is unknown. The CDR3 totals 13 residues. CDR1 MNHNS and CDR2 SASEGT come from the germline V gene. Trimming removed 3 bases from V and 4 bases from J, with 9 bases in between. Investigators performed immunoSEQ version v3.0 at survey level. The table came from immunoSEQ multiplex PCR; TCRdb's copy has only in-frame clones and leaves some out. This table has 15,000 to 20,000 clones, 79% appearing once. This record comes from a study of long-term antiretroviral therapy in people with HIV. Study-wide context: The earliest samples came about a decade before the 2015 immediate-ART recommendation.

The study, taken as a whole, reports: Versus controls, repertoires in people with HIV had narrower CDR3 length ranges. Dominant in the repertoire at all time points were clones expanded before ART. Upon ART, diversity increased but remained lower than transplant donor controls.

The TCR comes from a woman aged 40 to 50 with HIV. Sequencing used unsorted PBMCs, obtained 2.3 years after starting antiretroviral therapy. The rearrangement uses TRBV6-1 and TRBJ1-2, with TRBD1 as a possible D gene (6 bases). The CDR3 DNA reads as TGTGCCAGCAGTGACAGGGGTGGCTATGGCTACACCTTC. As protein: CASSDRGGYGYTF.